A selection of T cell receptor beta chains follows, all from one sample in a study of blood T cell repertoires in COVID-19. Repertoires were generated with immunoSEQ multiplex PCR, while TCRdb's copy carries only in-frame clones and drops some. The sample has about 250,000 clones, about nine tenths seen once; the top ten hold less than 3%. Sequencing was carried out using PBMCs or T cells enriched from blood (not recorded which). The receptors come from a woman between 50 and 59 years old who had recovered from COVID-19. Each CDR3 is given with its conserved first and last residue. D genes are given only for firm matches. Clone size is shown for a subset of rows, as once, few, many or a class of expanded clone.

d_call j_call clone_size v_call cdr3_aa cdr3_nt
. TRBJ1-3 . TRBV10-1 CARALGFVNLSGNTIYF TGCGCCAGAGCGCTCGGCTTTGTCAACCTCTCTGGAAACACCATATATTTT
. TRBJ2-5 . TRBV18 CASSVFQGGVQETQYF TGTGCCAGCTCCGTCTTTCAGGGGGGAGTACAAGAGACCCAGTACTTC
TRBD1 TRBJ1-5 . TRBV28 CASSSPGQGYQPQHF TGTGCCAGCAGTTCACCGGGACAGGGGTATCAGCCCCAGCATTTT
. TRBJ2-7 . TRBV5-1 CASSSRGPYEQYF TGCGCCAGCAGCTCCAGGGGACCCTACGAGCAGTACTTC
. TRBJ1-4 . TRBV6-5 CASRRGAVWEKLFF TGTGCCAGCAGGCGGGGGGCCGTTTGGGAAAAACTGTTTTTT
. TRBJ1-1 . TRBV5-6 CASSRTPITEAFF TGTGCCAGCAGCCGAACCCCTATCACTGAAGCTTTCTTT
. TRBJ1-2 . TRBV7-9 CASSLSGADGYTF TGTGCCAGCAGCTTATCAGGGGCTGATGGCTACACCTTC
. TRBJ1-4 . TRBV28 CASSLPFPGGGEKLFF TGTGCCAGCAGTCTCCCATTTCCGGGCGGAGGGGAAAAACTGTTTTTT
. TRBJ1-6 . TRBV27 CATWGGQHNSPLHF TGTGCCACCTGGGGGGGGCAGCATAATTCACCCCTCCACTTT
. TRBJ1-4 . TRBV15 CATSSKPGWREKLFF TGTGCCACCAGCAGCAAGCCAGGGTGGCGTGAAAAACTGTTTTTT
TRBD1 TRBJ2-1 once TRBV18 CASSQGTGGRNEQFF TGTGCCAGCTCACAAGGGACAGGGGGCCGCAATGAGCAGTTCTTC
. TRBJ2-1 . TRBV19 CASSPTAGYEQFF TGTGCCAGTAGTCCCACCGCGGGTTATGAGCAGTTCTTC
. TRBJ1-1 . TRBV7-3 CASSLTRQGEAFF TGTGCCAGCAGCTTAACGAGGCAAGGTGAAGCTTTCTTT